This paragraph covers one TCR beta chain sequence. This record belongs to a study of blood T cell repertoires in COVID-19. As processed by the authors: Estimation of nucleated cell counts relied on the amplification of reference gene primers. Data came from immunoSEQ multiplex PCR; TCRdb stores just in-frame clones and leaves some out. V and J calls and clone size follow that table, whereas D and trimming were derived from the DNA. Among about 100,000 clones listed, approximately 86% were seen once. Sequenced: peripheral blood. The origin of this receptor is a middle-aged man with active or convalescent COVID-19.

The CDR3 DNA reads TGTGCCTGGAGTGACGTAGCGGGGATTGAGACCCAGTACTTC. This gives the protein CAWSDVAGIETQYF. This chain uses TRBV30 with TRBJ2-5, with 8 bases that match TRBD2. Germline-derived CDR1 and CDR2 are GTSNPN and SVGIG (reference sequence). The CDR3 covers 14 residues. The ends lost 1 base at V and 5 bases at J; junction bases unmatched: 6.